This is a list of T cell receptor beta chains from one sample in a study of lymphopenia after photon versus proton radiotherapy. TCRdb's table, derived via immunoSEQ multiplex PCR, lists solely in-frame clones and lacks some. The table lists 55,000 to 70,000 clones, 85% to 95% of them singletons. This sample comprised peripheral blood, obtained from a patient treated with photon-based radiotherapy. These TCRs come from a woman aged 40 to 50 with cholangiocarcinoma. CDR3s leave out the opening cysteine and the closing phenylalanine or tryptophan.

v_call: TRBV9
cdr3_length: 12
j_call: TRBJ2-2
cdr3_aa: ASSVEAASGELF

v_call: TRBV28
cdr3_length: 10
j_call: TRBJ1-1
cdr3_aa: ASFGEDTEAF

v_call: TRBV4-2
cdr3_length: 11
j_call: TRBJ2-3
cdr3_aa: ASRGTEKDTQY

v_call: TRBV7-9
cdr3_length: 11
j_call: TRBJ1-6
cdr3_aa: ASSRLGDSPLH

v_call: TRBV7-3
cdr3_length: 13
j_call: TRBJ2-1
cdr3_aa: ASSLSGGSYNEQF

v_call: TRBV18
cdr3_length: 14
j_call: TRBJ2-1
cdr3_aa: ASSPIGGDSPNEQF

v_call: TRBV7-2
cdr3_length: 13
j_call: TRBJ1-1
cdr3_aa: ASSSAAVRGTEAF

v_call: TRBV28
cdr3_length: 13
j_call: TRBJ2-2
cdr3_aa: ASSLNGENTGELF

v_call: TRBV7-2
cdr3_length: 13
j_call: TRBJ2-7
cdr3_aa: ASSRTSGRVYEQY

v_call: TRBV5-1
cdr3_length: 14
j_call: TRBJ1-1
cdr3_aa: ASSLYASQGNTEAF

v_call: TRBV5-4
cdr3_length: 13
j_call: TRBJ1-2
cdr3_aa: ASSLAGGPLYGYT

v_call: TRBV27
cdr3_length: 12
j_call: TRBJ1-2
cdr3_aa: ASRSANPSYGYT